The clone carrying this T cell receptor beta chain was observed at least ten times. What it binds is unknown. Data came from immunoSEQ multiplex PCR; TCRdb stores just in-frame clones and leaves some out. The data contain about 120,000 clones, roughly 60% of them singletons. V was shortened by 3 bases and J by 3 bases, with 11 bases between the two germline ends. Germline values: CDR1 GTSNPN, CDR2 SVGIG (reference sequence). This CDR3 comprises 13 residues. This record belongs to a study of cytotoxic CD8 clonotypes in ibrutinib-treated CLL. General study results and limits: Clonality rose at ibrutinib response, held steady in sustained remission, and fell toward baseline at progression.

This sequence joins TRBV30 and TRBJ1-1; D gene unclear. The TCR sequence derives from a human donor with chronic lymphocytic leukemia. The sequences come from PBMCs, collected after 24 months of ibrutinib treatment. The CDR3 bases are TGTGCCTGGAGGGTATCAGACGACACTGAAGCTTTCTTT. This gives the protein CAWRVSDDTEAFF. The variable domain in full, completed from reference TRBV30 and TRBJ1-1, reads SQTIHQWPATLVQPVGSPLSLECTVEGTSNPNLYWYRQAAGRGLQLLFYSVGIGQISSEVPQNLSASRPQDRQFILSSKKLLLSDSGFYLCAWRVSDDTEAFFGQGTRLTVV.